The 31 T cell receptor beta chains reported below all come from one sample, sequenced in a study of blood T cell repertoires in COVID-19. The method was immunoSEQ multiplex PCR; TCRdb's version includes in-frame clones alone and lacks a portion of them. The data show approximately 250,000 clones, around nine tenths seen once. The sequencing sample was made of peripheral blood. The receptors shown here come from a man aged 40-55 years with active or convalescent COVID-19.

The rearrangement joins TRBV5-6 to TRBJ2-3, with D perhaps matching TRBD2 (6 bases). CDR1 and CDR2 (germline): SGHDT, YYEEEE. This CDR3 spans 15 amino acids. Trimming took 0 bases from V and 2 from J, leaving 10 bases between them. CDR3 bases: TGTGCCAGCAGCTTGGGGGGAGGATACACAGATACGCAGTATTTT. It specifies CASSLGGGYTDTQYF.

The V gene is TRBV7-8, the J gene TRBJ2-1; 9 bases agree with TRBD2. V lost 5 bases, J lost 2 bases, and 4 bases stayed unmatched. CDR3 length: 15 residues. Germline lookup yields CDR1 SGHVS and CDR2 FQNEAQ. The CDR3 nucleotides are TGTGCCAGCAGCGTAGGACTAGCGACCTACAATGAGCAGTTCTTC. It yields the protein CASSVGLATYNEQFF. Based on the CDR3 plus reference TRBV7-8 and TRBJ2-1, the full variable domain is GAGVSQSPRYKVAKRGQDVALRCDPISGHVSLFWYQQALGQGPEFLTYFQNEAQLDKSGLPSDRFFAERPEGSVSTLKIQRTQQEDSAVYLCASSVGLATYNEQFFGPGTRLTVL.

The chain uses TRBV11-2 and TRBJ1-2; D perhaps matches TRBD1 (5 bases). Germline V gene data show CDR1 as SGHAT and CDR2 as FQNNGV. This CDR3 spans 14 amino acids. V gave up 1 base and J gave up 4 bases, with 10 bases separating them. The CDR3 region has the DNA TGTGCCAGCAGCTTAGGGCAGGGCGCCTATGGCTACACCTTC. As protein: CASSLGQGAYGYTF.

The sample holds one count of this clone. The rearrangement links TRBV10-3 to TRBJ1-2; 9 bases align to TRBD1. The germline V gene encodes CDR1 ENHRY and CDR2 SYGVKD. The V and J ends lost 2 bases and 6 bases, in that order; junction bases with no gene match: 13. The CDR3 covers 17 residues. CDR3 coding DNA: TGTGCCATCAGTGAGCCTTTTAACAGGGGGCGCGAACATGGCTACACCTTC. Translating it yields CAISEPFNRGREHGYTF.

This clone was seen a few times. The chain is built from TRBV11-2 and TRBJ1-4, with D tentatively TRBD1 (5 bases). From germline, CDR1 is SGHAT and CDR2 FQNNGV. This CDR3 contains 14 residues. V shed 8 bases and J shed 3 bases, with 13 bases lying between them. CDR3 in amino acids: CASSWGEANEKLFF. CDR3 DNA sequence: TGTGCCAGCTCGTGGGGGGAAGCTAATGAAAAACTGTTTTTT.

The rearrangement links TRBV24-1 to TRBJ2-1; D not certain. The CDR3 sequence is 13 residues long. Per germline, CDR1 KGHDR and CDR2 SFDVKD. V shed 2 bases and J shed 5 bases, with 6 bases lying between them. The CDR3 loop is CATSDYRDNEQFF. In DNA, the CDR3 is TGTGCCACCAGTGATTACAGAGACAATGAGCAGTTCTTC.

This clone has at least ten counts. The V call is TRBV2, the J call TRBJ2-7; 8 nucleotides agree with TRBD1. The CDR3 is 12 residues long. Per germline, CDR1 SNHLY and CDR2 FYNNEI. V lost 6 bases to trimming and J lost 6 bases; unmatched junction nucleotides: 4. The CDR3, as DNA: TGTGCCAGCAGCTGGACAGGGCTCGAGCAGTACTTC. This encodes CASSWTGLEQYF. Complete variable domain (other parts from reference TRBV2 and TRBJ2-7): EPEVTQTPSHQVTQMGQEVILRCVPISNHLYFYWYRQILGQKVEFLVSFYNNEISEKSEIFDDQFSVERPDGSNFTLKIRSTKLEDSAMYFCASSWTGLEQYFGPGTRLTVT.

The chain joins TRBV6-1 to TRBJ2-5, with D unresolved. Germline loops: CDR1 MNHNS, CDR2 SASEGT. Trimming left V 3 bases short and J 5 bases short, with 10 bases between. This CDR3 is 13 amino acids long. In DNA form, the CDR3 reads TGTGCCAGCAGTGAGGGTAAGGAGGAGACCCAGTACTTC. This gives the protein CASSEGKEETQYF.

The J gene is TRBJ1-1, the V gene TRBV6-6, with D maybe TRBD1 (5 bases). The CDR3 contains 15 residues. Germline values: CDR1 MNHNY, CDR2 SVGAGI (reference sequence). Deletions cut 2 bases from V and 4 bases from J, with 14 bases between. The DNA for the CDR3 is TGTGCCAGCAGTTACCCGCAGGGATATGGCACTGAAGCTTTCTTT. Protein product: CASSYPQGYGTEAFF.

A single count supports this clone. V gene TRBV3-1 (or the pseudogene TRBV3-2) combines with J gene TRBJ2-1, with 9 bases fitting TRBD2. This CDR3 spans 16 amino acids. The V segment lost 1 base and the J segment 7 bases; nucleotides outside the gene matches: 8. Germline-derived CDR1 and CDR2 are LGHDT and YNNKEL (reference sequence). The CDR3 here is CASSQAGGGAGNEQFF. The CDR3 DNA is TGTGCCAGCAGCCAAGCCGGCGGGGGGGCGGGGAATGAGCAGTTCTTC.

CDR3 amino acids: CASSYQGQGFEKLFF. The CDR3 coding sequence is TGTGCCAGCAGTTACCAGGGACAGGGTTTTGAAAAACTGTTTTTT. The genes are TRBV6-6 and TRBJ1-4; TRBD1 agrees at 9 bases. In germline, CDR1 is MNHNY, CDR2 SVGAGI (reference sequence). The CDR3 is made up of 15 amino acids. V trimming: 2 bases; J trimming: 7 bases; junction bases outside the gene matches: 5.

The rearrangement links TRBV27 to TRBJ2-1; 8 bases map to TRBD1. This CDR3 has 15 amino acids. The V gene's germline CDR1 is MNHEY and CDR2 SMNVEV (reference sequence). Losses at the gene ends were 5 bases for V and 2 bases for J; bases not matched to a gene: 5. The CDR3 DNA sequence: TGTGCCAGCAGTCCCCAGGGGGCGGCCTACAATGAGCAGTTCTTC. Its protein is CASSPQGAAYNEQFF.

The rearrangement links TRBV7-9 to TRBJ1-1; D is ambiguous. Looked up from germline, CDR1 is SEHNR and CDR2 is FQNEAQ (reference sequence). Trimming shortened V by 3 bases and J by 3 bases, and 8 bases separated the two germline ends. This CDR3 is 13 amino acids long. This CDR3 is CASSFSVDTEAFF. The CDR3 coding sequence is TGTGCCAGCAGCTTTTCGGTGGACACTGAAGCTTTCTTT.

The gene calls are TRBV5-1 and TRBJ2-5; 10 bases match TRBD1. V dropped 4 bases and J dropped 4; count of bases not matched to a gene: 10. The CDR3 length is 16 residues. Germline loops: CDR1 SGHRS, CDR2 YFSETQ. As DNA, the CDR3 is TGCGCCAGCAGCATAACCGGGACAGGGGCGGGAGAGACCCAGTACTTC. Its translation: CASSITGTGAGETQYF. Variable domain in full (rest from reference TRBV5-1 and TRBJ2-5): KAGVTQTPRYLIKTRGQQVTLSCSPISGHRSVSWYQQTPGQGLQFLFEYFSETQRNKGNFPGRFSGRQFSNSRSEMNVSTLELGDSALYLCASSITGTGAGETQYFGPGTRLLVL.

This chain connects TRBV30 to TRBJ1-6; the D is unclear. Per the germline V gene, CDR1 is GTSNPN and CDR2 is SVGIG (reference sequence). V lost 5 bases and J 6 bases, leaving 17 bases between the germline ends. This CDR3 contains 15 residues. The CDR3 DNA reads as TGTGCCTGGTCTTTTCCCCCAACGGGTAATTCACCCCTCCACTTT. Translation: CAWSFPPTGNSPLHF.

The rearrangement links TRBV5-4 to TRBJ2-2, with 7 bases aligning to TRBD1. The germline V gene encodes CDR1 SGHNT and CDR2 YYREEE (reference sequence). The CDR3 is made up of 15 amino acids. The V and J ends lost 2 bases and 2 bases, in that order; junction bases with no gene match: 3. The CDR3 region is CASSFRQGNTGELFF. CDR3 DNA sequence: TGTGCCAGCAGCTTCCGACAGGGAAACACCGGGGAGCTGTTTTTT.

This sequence joins TRBV3-1 (or the pseudogene TRBV3-2) and TRBJ2-7; D perhaps matches TRBD2 (5 bases). This CDR3 spans 16 amino acids. Trimming removed 0 bases at V and 0 bases at J, with 12 bases between. The V gene's germline CDR1 is LGHDT and CDR2 YNNKEL (reference sequence). The CDR3 DNA is TGTGCCAGCAGCCAAGATACGGGGAGCCTCTCCTACGAGCAGTACTTC. It is translated as CASSQDTGSLSYEQYF.

The chain uses TRBV11-3 and TRBJ2-1; weak D call: TRBD2 (6 bases). Trimming took 5 bases from V and 7 from J, leaving 18 bases between them. This CDR3 spans 15 amino acids. Germline assignment: CDR1 SGHNT and CDR2 YENEEA. The CDR3 nucleotides are TGTGCCAGCAGCCATGGCCCGGGAGAGGAAAATGAGCAGTTCTTC. Translated: CASSHGPGEENEQFF. Together with reference TRBV11-3 and TRBJ2-1, the CDR3 gives the full variable domain: EAGVVQSPRYKIIEKKQPVAFWCNPISGHNTLYWYLQNLGQGPELLIRYENEEAVDDSQLPKDRFSAERLKGVDSTLKIQPAELGDSAVYLCASSHGPGEENEQFFGPGTRLTVL.

The chain has TRBV7-8 and TRBJ2-3; TRBD2 agrees at 11 bases. The CDR3 loop spans 14 amino acids. Looked up from germline, CDR1 is SGHVS and CDR2 is FQNEAQ. The V gene end was trimmed by 5 bases and the J gene end by 4 bases; junction bases not matched to a gene: 2. CDR3: CASSAGLAADTQYF. CDR3 DNA sequence: TGTGCCAGCAGCGCGGGACTAGCGGCAGATACGCAGTATTTT.

This clone has a single count. This chain links TRBV19 with TRBJ1-2; 10 positions agree with TRBD1. Germline lookup yields CDR1 LNHDA and CDR2 SQIVND (reference sequence). V was clipped by 7 bases and J by 6 bases; unmatched bases: 8. The CDR3 is 14 residues long. The CDR3 region has the DNA TGTGCCAGTAAGAGCGGGACAGGGGTTGATGGCTACACCTTC. This translates into CASKSGTGVDGYTF.

This clone has just a few counts. The chain is built from TRBV5-1 and TRBJ2-3; maybe TRBD2 (5 bases). Germline CDR1 is SGHRS and CDR2 is YFSETQ. The ends were cut back, 5 bases at V and 6 bases at J, with 16 bases in the middle. CDR3 length equals 14 residues. CDR3 sequence reads: CASRKGGLSDTQYF. The CDR3 DNA reads as TGCGCCAGCAGGAAGGGCGGGCTGAGCGATACGCAGTATTTT.

V usage is TRBV10-3 and J usage is TRBJ2-7; TRBD1 matches at 10 bases. The CDR3 runs to 14 residues. Trimming at V came to 10 bases and at J to 4 bases, leaving 10 bases not matched to a gene. Per the germline V gene, CDR1 is ENHRY and CDR2 is SYGVKD. The CDR3 sequence: CATQPGQGTYEQYF. CDR3 DNA: TGTGCCACCCAACCGGGACAGGGGACATACGAGCAGTACTTC.

The genes are TRBV5-1 and TRBJ1-1, with D perhaps matching TRBD1 (6 bases). Germline assignment: CDR1 SGHRS and CDR2 YFSETQ. The CDR3 covers 13 residues. Trimming took off 4 bases at V and 0 bases at J, with 7 bases between the two ends. CDR3 in amino acids: CASSRDMNTEAFF. In DNA, the CDR3 is TGCGCCAGCAGCAGGGACATGAACACTGAAGCTTTCTTT.

The V call is TRBV19, the J call TRBJ2-5, with a weak D call TRBD2 (6 bases). CDR3 length equals 15 residues. Germline V lookup: CDR1 LNHDA, CDR2 SQIVND (reference sequence). V was shortened by 7 bases and J by 5 bases, with 20 bases between the two germline ends. Here the CDR3 reads CASTRSLGTGETQYF. The CDR3 region has the DNA TGTGCCAGTACTAGGTCTCTGGGGACTGGGGAGACCCAGTACTTC.

This chain links TRBV5-4 with TRBJ2-3; 10 nucleotides match TRBD2. With V trimmed by 3 bases and J by 2 bases, 9 bases remained unmatched. The CDR3 has 17 amino acids. CDR1 and CDR2 from the germline V gene are SGHNT and YYREEE (reference sequence). This CDR3 reads CASSSSSGRASTDTQYF. The CDR3 DNA is TGTGCCAGCAGCTCCTCAAGCGGGAGGGCCTCCACAGATACGCAGTATTTT.

This chain links TRBV5-1 with TRBJ2-7; 8 positions match TRBD2. The CDR3 totals 14 residues. From germline, CDR1 is SGHRS and CDR2 YFSETQ. J was trimmed by 3 bases and V by 4 bases; bases with no gene match: 6. The CDR3 region is CASSPGLGNYEQYF. Here the CDR3 DNA reads TGCGCCAGCAGCCCGGGACTAGGAAACTACGAGCAGTACTTC.

The chain links TRBV28 to TRBJ2-1; D possibly corresponds to TRBD2 (6 bases). Germline CDR1 MDHEN, CDR2 SYDVKM. Trimming took 3 bases from V and 6 from J, leaving 15 bases between them. The CDR3 is 15 amino acids. CDR3 amino acids: CASSLGRLAFNEQFF. The DNA of the CDR3 is TGTGCCAGCAGTTTGGGGAGGCTAGCCTTCAATGAGCAGTTCTTC.

This clone was observed a few times. This rearrangement joins TRBV6-5 to TRBJ1-2, with no clear D. This CDR3 region has 12 residues. Germline V gene sequence: CDR1 MNHEY, CDR2 SVGAGI. Deletions cut 6 bases from V and 5 bases from J, with 10 bases between. CDR3 sequence (DNA): TGTGCCAGCAGCCCACTAGGGTATGGCTACACCTTC. Its protein product is CASSPLGYGYTF.

This clone was found once. V and J are TRBV5-1 and TRBJ2-7; 10 bases align to TRBD1. The length of the CDR3 is 18 residues. V gave up 4 bases and J gave up 0 bases; unmatched junction bases: 13. Germline V gives CDR1 SGHRS, CDR2 YFSETQ. CDR3 region: CASSDGQGVLFGSYEQYF. The CDR3 nucleotides read TGCGCCAGCAGCGACGGACAGGGGGTTCTCTTCGGCTCCTACGAGCAGTACTTC.

The chain uses TRBV15 and TRBJ1-5, with TRBD1 matching over 7 bases. CDR3 length: 15 residues. With 0 bases clipped from V and 4 bases from J, the junction kept 3 bases outside the gene matches. CDR1 and CDR2 (germline): LNHNV, YYDKDF (reference sequence). CDR3 in DNA: TGTGCCACCAGCAGAGAGGCAGGGGGGAATCAGCCCCAGCATTTT. Translating gives CATSREAGGNQPQHF.

The gene calls are TRBV14 and TRBJ1-2, with 12 nucleotides matching TRBD1. Looked up from germline, CDR1 is SGHDN and CDR2 is FVKESK. The V gene end was trimmed by 3 bases and the J gene end by 3 bases; junction bases not matched to a gene: 8. This CDR3 is built from 17 residues. This CDR3 is CASSHLGQGAMYYGYTF. The CDR3 nucleotides read TGTGCCAGCAGCCATCTGGGACAGGGGGCGATGTACTATGGCTACACCTTC.